This TCR beta chain was captured by sequencing in a study of cytomegalovirus exposure and HLA in healthy donors. Study-wide results and caveats: In vitro assays verified that a few CMV-associated chains recognized CMV antigens specifically. Based on reports, TCR beta sequences accurately predicted HLA-A and HLA-B alleles for most subjects.

Primers: 60 Vbeta forward and 13 Jbeta reverse. Measured with immunoSEQ multiplex PCR; TCRdb has only the in-frame clones, and not every one. The sample includes about 140,000 clones, around 68% of them seen just once. About this clone itself: As yet, its antigen is unknown.

The CDR3 is 15 amino acids. The ends lost 1 base at V and 6 bases at J; junction bases unmatched: 1. CDR1 and CDR2 (germline): SNHLY, FYNNEI. As for the donors, each was a healthy bone marrow donor. The sequence derives from a man in his thirties or forties in good health and CMV-seropositive. Source material: PBMCs. The V gene is TRBV2, the J gene TRBJ1-6; 9 bases line up with TRBD1. CDR3 residues: CASSEEGQGNSPLHF. The CDR3 DNA reads as TGTGCCAGCAGTGAAGAGGGACAGGGTAATTCACCCCTCCACTTT. The variable domain in full, with the rest retrieved from reference TRBV2 and TRBJ1-6, is EPEVTQTPSHQVTQMGQEVILRCVPISNHLYFYWYRQILGQKVEFLVSFYNNEISEKSEIFDDQFSVERPDGSNFTLKIRSTKLEDSAMYFCASSEEGQGNSPLHFGNGTRLTVT.